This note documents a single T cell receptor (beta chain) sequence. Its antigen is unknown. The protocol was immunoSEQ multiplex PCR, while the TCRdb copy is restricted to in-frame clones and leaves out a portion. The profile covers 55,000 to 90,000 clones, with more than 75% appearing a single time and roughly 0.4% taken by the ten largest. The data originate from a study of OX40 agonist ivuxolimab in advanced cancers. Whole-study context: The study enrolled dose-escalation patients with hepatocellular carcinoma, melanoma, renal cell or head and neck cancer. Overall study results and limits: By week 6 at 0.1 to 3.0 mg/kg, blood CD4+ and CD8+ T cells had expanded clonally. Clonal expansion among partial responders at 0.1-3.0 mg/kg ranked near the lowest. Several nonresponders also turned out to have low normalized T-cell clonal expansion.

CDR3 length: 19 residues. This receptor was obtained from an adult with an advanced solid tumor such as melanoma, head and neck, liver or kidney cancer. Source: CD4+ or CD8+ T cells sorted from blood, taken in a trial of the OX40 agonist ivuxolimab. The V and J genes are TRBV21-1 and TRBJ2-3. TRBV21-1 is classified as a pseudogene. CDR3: CASSKANGSREERGDTQYF. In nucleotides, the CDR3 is TGTGCCAGCAGCAAAGCGAATGGTAGCCGGGAAGAGAGGGGAGATACGCAGTATTTT.